This T cell receptor beta chain was obtained from a study of response to subunit inactivated influenza vaccine. The CDR3 loop spans 15 amino acids. Trimming took 1 base from V and 4 from J, leaving 12 bases between them. The germline gives CDR1 SNHLY, CDR2 FYNNEI. In TCRdb, the RT-PCR reads were re-called with MiXCR into one record per CDR3 protein. The sample shows about 520,000 distinct CDR3 sequences, roughly 9.8% of them seen only once. The sequence was collected from a man between 45 and 60 years old who received an inactivated influenza vaccine. The source was PBMCs from blood, collected roughly 47 days after vaccination. The chain uses TRBV2 and TRBJ2-3; D is possibly TRBD1 or TRBD2 (5 bases each). The DNA of the CDR3 is TGTGCCAGCAGTGAAGGGTCAGGGAGAGCAGATACGCAGTATTTT. Its protein is CASSEGSGRADTQYF.